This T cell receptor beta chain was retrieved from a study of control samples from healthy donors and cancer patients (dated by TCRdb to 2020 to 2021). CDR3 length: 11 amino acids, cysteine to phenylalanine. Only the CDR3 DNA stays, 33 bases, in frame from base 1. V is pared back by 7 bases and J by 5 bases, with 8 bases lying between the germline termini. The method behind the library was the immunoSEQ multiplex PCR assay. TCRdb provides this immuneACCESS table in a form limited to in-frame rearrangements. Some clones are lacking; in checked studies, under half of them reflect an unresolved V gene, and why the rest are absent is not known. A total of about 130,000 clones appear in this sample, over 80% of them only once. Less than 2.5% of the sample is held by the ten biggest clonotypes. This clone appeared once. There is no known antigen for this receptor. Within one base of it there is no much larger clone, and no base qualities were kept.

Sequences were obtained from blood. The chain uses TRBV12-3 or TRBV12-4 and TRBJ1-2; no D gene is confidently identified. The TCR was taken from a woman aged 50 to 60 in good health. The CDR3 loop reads CASTPGYGYTF. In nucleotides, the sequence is TGTGCCAGCACTCCCGGGTATGGCTACACCTTC.